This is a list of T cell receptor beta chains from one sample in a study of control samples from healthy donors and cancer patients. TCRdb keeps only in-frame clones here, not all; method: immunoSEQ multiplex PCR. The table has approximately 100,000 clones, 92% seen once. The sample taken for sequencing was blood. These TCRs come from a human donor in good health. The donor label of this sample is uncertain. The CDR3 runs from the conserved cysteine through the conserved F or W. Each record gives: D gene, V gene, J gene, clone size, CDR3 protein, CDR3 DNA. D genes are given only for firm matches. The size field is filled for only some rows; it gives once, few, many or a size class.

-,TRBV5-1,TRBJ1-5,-,CASSLQGDQPQHF,TGCGCCAGCAGCTTGCAGGGAGATCAGCCCCAGCATTTT
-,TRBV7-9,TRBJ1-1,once,CASSQNIQGEAFF,TGTGCCAGCAGCCAAAATATCCAAGGTGAAGCTTTCTTT
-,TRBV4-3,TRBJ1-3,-,CASSQSGSSGNTIYF,TGCGCCAGCAGCCAATCAGGTTCGTCTGGAAACACCATATATTTT
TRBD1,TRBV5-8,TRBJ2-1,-,CASSRGQGDPGLYNEQFF,TGTGCCAGCAGCCGGGGACAGGGGGATCCTGGGTTGTACAATGAGCAGTTCTTC
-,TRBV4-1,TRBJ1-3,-,CASSRPDGNSGNTIYF,TGCGCCAGCAGCCGCCCCGACGGAAACTCTGGAAACACCATATATTTT
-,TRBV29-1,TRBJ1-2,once,CSVYLLGYTF,TGCAGCGTATATTTACTTGGCTACACCTTC
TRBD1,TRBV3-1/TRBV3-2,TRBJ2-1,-,CASSQPGGSYNEQFF,TGTGCCAGCAGCCAACCAGGGGGCTCCTACAATGAGCAGTTCTTC
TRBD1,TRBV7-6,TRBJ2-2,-,CASSLMGQGNTGELFF,TGTGCCAGCAGCTTAATGGGACAGGGTAACACCGGGGAGCTGTTTTTT
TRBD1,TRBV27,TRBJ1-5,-,CASSPLGQFNQPQHF,TGTGCCAGCAGTCCCCTGGGACAGTTCAATCAGCCCCAGCATTTT
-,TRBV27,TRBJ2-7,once,CASSLRAVESGNHEQYF,TGTGCCAGCAGTTTAAGGGCAGTGGAAAGCGGCAACCACGAGCAGTACTTC
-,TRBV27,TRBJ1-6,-,CASSYRLLGGNSPLHF,TGTGCCAGCAGTTATAGGCTCCTTGGGGGGAATTCACCCCTCCACTTT
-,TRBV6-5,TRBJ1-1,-,CASSYSALQWESFF,TGTGCCAGCAGTTACTCGGCGCTCCAGTGGGAGTCTTTCTTT
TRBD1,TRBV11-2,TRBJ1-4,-,CASSLGQGGYEKLFF,TGTGCCAGCAGCTTGGGACAGGGAGGGTATGAAAAACTGTTTTTT
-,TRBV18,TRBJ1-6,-,CASSSGTPRDSPLHF,TGTGCCAGCTCATCAGGGACACCCCGCGATTCACCCCTCCACTTT
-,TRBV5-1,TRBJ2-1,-,CASSLSSSMNEQFF,TGCGCCAGCAGCTTGAGCTCTAGCATGAATGAGCAGTTCTTC
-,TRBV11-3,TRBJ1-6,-,CASSEGRGSPLHF,TGTGCCAGCAGCGAAGGTAGAGGTTCACCCCTCCACTTT
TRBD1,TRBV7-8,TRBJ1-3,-,CASSHDRAFSGNTIYF,TGTGCCAGCAGCCATGACAGGGCCTTCTCTGGAAACACCATATATTTT
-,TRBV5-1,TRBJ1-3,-,CASSSRWNTIYF,TGCGCCAGCAGCTCAAGGTGGAACACCATATATTTT
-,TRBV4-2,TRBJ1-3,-,CASRETGSSGNTIYF,TGTGCCAGCAGAGAGACAGGCAGCTCTGGAAACACCATATATTTT
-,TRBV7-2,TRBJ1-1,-,CASSMGQNTEAFF,TGTGCCAGCAGCATGGGACAAAACACTGAAGCTTTCTTT
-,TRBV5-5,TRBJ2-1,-,CASSFAGNSYNEQFF,TGTGCCAGCAGCTTTGCGGGGAACTCCTACAATGAGCAGTTCTTC
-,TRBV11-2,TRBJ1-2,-,CASSLALGGGYGYTF,TGTGCCAGCAGCTTAGCGCTTGGAGGGGGCTATGGCTACACCTTC
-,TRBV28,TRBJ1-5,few,CASSLLPGTQPQHF,TGTGCCAGCAGTTTGCTTCCAGGAACTCAGCCCCAGCATTTT
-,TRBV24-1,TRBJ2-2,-,CATQSGDTGELFF,TGTGCCACCCAAAGTGGGGACACCGGGGAGCTGTTTTTT
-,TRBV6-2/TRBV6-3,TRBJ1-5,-,CASSFSTRGGNQPQHF,TGTGCCAGCAGTTTCTCCACCAGGGGAGGCAATCAGCCCCAGCATTTT
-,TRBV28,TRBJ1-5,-,CASSFGGFQPQHF,TGTGCCAGCAGTTTTGGGGGGTTTCAGCCCCAGCATTTT
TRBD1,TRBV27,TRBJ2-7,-,CASSPRTGGEEQYF,TGTGCCAGCAGTCCCCGGACAGGGGGCGAGGAGCAGTACTTC
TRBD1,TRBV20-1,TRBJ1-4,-,CSASPTGQVNEKLFF,TGCAGTGCTAGTCCTACGGGACAGGTTAATGAAAAACTGTTTTTT
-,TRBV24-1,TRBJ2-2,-,CATSGSVNTGELFF,TGTGCCACCAGTGGTAGCGTCAACACCGGGGAGCTGTTTTTT
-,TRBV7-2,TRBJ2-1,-,CASSLAGSSYNEQFF,TGTGCCAGCAGCTTAGCGGGCAGCTCCTACAATGAGCAGTTCTTC
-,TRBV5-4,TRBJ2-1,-,CASSYYYEQFF,TGTGCCAGCAGCTATTACTACGAGCAGTTCTTC
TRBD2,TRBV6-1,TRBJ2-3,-,CASSDGPYLWGGTQYF,TGTGCCAGCAGTGATGGCCCCTATCTATGGGGGGGTACGCAGTATTTT
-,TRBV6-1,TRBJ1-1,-,CASSDWGTGEAFF,TGTGCCAGCAGTGATTGGGGTACCGGTGAAGCTTTCTTT
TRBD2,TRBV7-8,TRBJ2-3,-,CASSLLAGEYTDTQYF,TGTGCCAGCAGCTTACTAGCGGGGGAATACACAGATACGCAGTATTTT
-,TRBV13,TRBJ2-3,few,CASSFRGGGLDTQYF,TGTGCCAGCAGCTTCAGGGGCGGGGGTTTGGATACGCAGTATTTT
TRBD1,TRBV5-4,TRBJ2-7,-,CASSSGQQYEQYF,TGTGCCAGCAGCTCGGGACAGCAATACGAGCAGTACTTC
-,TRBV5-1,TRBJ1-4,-,CASSNQAGRKEKLFF,TGCGCCAGCAGTAATCAGGCGGGGAGAAAGGAAAAACTGTTTTTT
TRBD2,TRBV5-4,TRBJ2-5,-,CASSLTRGAQETQYF,TGTGCCAGCAGCTTGACGCGGGGGGCCCAAGAGACCCAGTACTTC
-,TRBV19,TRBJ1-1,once,CASRFPGRRGTEAFF,TGTGCCAGTAGGTTTCCGGGACGGCGGGGCACTGAAGCTTTCTTT
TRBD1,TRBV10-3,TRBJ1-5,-,CAISDRADRGNNQPQHF,TGTGCCATCAGTGACCGAGCCGACAGGGGAAACAATCAGCCCCAGCATTTT
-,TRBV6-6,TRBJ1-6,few,CASSYSVDKRSPLHF,TGTGCCAGCAGTTACTCGGTGGACAAACGGTCACCCCTCCACTTT
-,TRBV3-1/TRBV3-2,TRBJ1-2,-,CASSPHRDYGYTF,TGTGCCAGCAGTCCCCACAGGGACTATGGCTACACCTTC
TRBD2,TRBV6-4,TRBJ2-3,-,CASRSGGAADTQYF,TGTGCCAGCAGGAGCGGGGGGGCCGCAGATACGCAGTATTTT
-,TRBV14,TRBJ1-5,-,CASSQGSNQPQHF,TGTGCCAGCAGCCAAGGTAGCAATCAGCCCCAGCATTTT
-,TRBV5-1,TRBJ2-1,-,CASSLYRDVDEQFF,TGCGCCAGCAGCTTGTACAGGGATGTCGATGAGCAGTTCTTC
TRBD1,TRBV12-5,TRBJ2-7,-,CASGLALGTGLSYEQYF,TGTGCTAGTGGTTTGGCCCTCGGGACAGGCCTTTCCTACGAGCAGTACTTC
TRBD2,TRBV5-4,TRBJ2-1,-,CASSLWASGGRDEQFF,TGTGCCAGCAGCTTGTGGGCTAGCGGGGGGCGGGATGAGCAGTTCTTC
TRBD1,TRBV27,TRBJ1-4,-,CASSLGQGMREKLFF,TGTGCCAGCAGTCTGGGACAGGGTATGAGGGAAAAACTGTTTTTT
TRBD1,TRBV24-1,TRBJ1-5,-,CATSDSGRGQSQPQHF,TGTGCCACCAGTGATTCTGGCAGGGGGCAATCACAGCCCCAGCATTTT
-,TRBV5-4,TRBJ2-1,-,CASSQDPTDEQFF,TGTGCCAGCAGCCAAGATCCCACGGATGAGCAGTTCTTC
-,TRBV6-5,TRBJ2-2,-,CASSFEGHSTGELFF,TGTGCCAGCAGTTTTGAGGGACATTCCACCGGGGAGCTGTTTTTT
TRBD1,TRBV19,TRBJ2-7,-,CASSTTGGLHEQYF,TGTGCCAGTAGTACGACAGGGGGTCTCCACGAGCAGTACTTC
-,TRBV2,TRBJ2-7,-,CASMQIYEQYF,TGTGCCAGCATGCAGATCTACGAGCAGTACTTC
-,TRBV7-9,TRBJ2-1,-,CASTQEGGGHEQFF,TGTGCCAGCACCCAGGAGGGCGGCGGTCATGAGCAGTTCTTC
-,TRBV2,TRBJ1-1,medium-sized,CASSADRTAREAFF,TGTGCCAGCAGCGCAGATAGGACAGCGCGTGAAGCTTTCTTT
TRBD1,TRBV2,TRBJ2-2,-,CASSDRQGKNTGELFF,TGTGCCAGCAGTGACCGACAGGGGAAGAACACCGGGGAGCTGTTTTTT
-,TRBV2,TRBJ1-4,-,CASSVVARDEKLFF,TGTGCCAGCAGTGTTGTCGCTCGGGATGAAAAACTGTTTTTT
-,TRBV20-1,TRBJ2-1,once,CSARDHGEQFF,TGCAGTGCTAGAGATCATGGTGAGCAGTTCTTC
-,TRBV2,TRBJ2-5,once,CASSEDSRETQYF,TGTGCCAGCAGTGAAGATAGCCGGGAGACCCAGTACTTC
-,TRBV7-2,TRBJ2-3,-,CASSIRRGGQSTDTQYF,TGTGCCAGCAGCATCAGAAGGGGGGGACAAAGCACAGATACGCAGTATTTT